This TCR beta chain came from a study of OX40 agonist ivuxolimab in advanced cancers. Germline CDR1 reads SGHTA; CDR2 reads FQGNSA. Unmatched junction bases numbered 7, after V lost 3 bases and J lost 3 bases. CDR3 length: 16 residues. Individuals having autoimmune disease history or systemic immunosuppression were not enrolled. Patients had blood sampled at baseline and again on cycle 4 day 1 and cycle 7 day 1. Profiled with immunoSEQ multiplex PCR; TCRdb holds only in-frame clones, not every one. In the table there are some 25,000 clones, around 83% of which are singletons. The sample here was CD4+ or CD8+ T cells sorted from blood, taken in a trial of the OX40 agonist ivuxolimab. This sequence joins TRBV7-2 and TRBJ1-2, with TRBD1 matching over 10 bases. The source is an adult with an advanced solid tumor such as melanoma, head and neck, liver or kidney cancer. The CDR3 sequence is CASSFPEDRGYYGYTF. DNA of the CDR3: TGTGCCAGCAGCTTCCCAGAGGACAGGGGGTACTATGGCTACACCTTC.